This TCR beta chain derives from a study of T cell clonality in common variable immunodeficiency. No CVID subject was ill or on immunomodulatory drugs when sampled. The sample holds many counts of this clone. The antigen remains undetermined. The CDR3 end is not reached by the read, which stops 3 residues before it; the germline J gene fills it in. Broader study findings: The cause of increased CVID clonality remains unclear without subpopulation sequencing. Patient heterogeneity in the CVID cohort limited correlations between repertoire features and clinical complications. In common variable immunodeficiency, TCR beta chains reportedly carried fewer deletions and N-nucleotide insertions.

Equal genomic DNA amounts from CVID and control samples were sequenced. Sequencing used immunoSEQ multiplex PCR; TCRdb keeps in-frame clones, though not all of them. Listed for the sample are over 30,000 clones, none seen a single time. CDR3 length equals 14 residues. The V gene lost 5 bases and the J gene lost 4 bases, with 11 bases spanning the gap. The V gene's germline CDR1 is MNHEY and CDR2 SVGEGT. The sequenced sample was peripheral blood mononuclear cells. The TCR originated in a human donor with common variable immunodeficiency. The rearrangement joins TRBV6-2 or TRBV6-3 to TRBJ2-2; D is possibly TRBD1 (6 bases). The chain's CDR3 is CASSARTVTGELFF. The part of the CDR3 DNA that was read is TGTGCCAGCAGTGCCCGGACAGTCACCGGGGAG.